This T cell receptor beta chain was profiled in a study of cytomegalovirus exposure and HLA in healthy donors. Study summary: Genotyping of some 390 donors showed that roughly 80% belonged to the Caucasian-associated ancestry cluster.

This CDR3 is built from 15 residues. The germline V gene encodes CDR1 SGHRS and CDR2 YFSETQ. V lost 0 bases and J lost 7; bases outside the gene matches: 4. 60 Vbeta and 13 Jbeta primers were used in PCR. Only in-frame clones appear in the TCRdb table, and some are missing; sequencing was by immunoSEQ multiplex PCR. The sample records approximately 100,000 clones, roughly 70% being singletons. Details on this clone: The antigen is unknown.

Findings and caveats of the study: Across donors, sequencing depth was assumed by presence/absence analyses to be roughly uniform.

This sequence was found in a man aged 35-49 years in good health and CMV-seronegative. The sequenced sample was PBMCs. The chain links TRBV5-1 to TRBJ2-2, with TRBD1 matching 9 bases. In DNA, the CDR3 is TGCGCCAGCAGCTTGGACAGGGGGCAAGGCGGGGAGCTGTTTTTT. It codes for CASSLDRGQGGELFF.